The T cell receptor (beta chain) described here comes from a study of CD8+ T cells in alopecia areata. Findings and limits, study-wide: For lesional scalp, especially alopecia totalis/universalis, clonality was higher than in normal scalp.

The authors extracted RNA and reverse transcribed it into cDNA as the sequencing template. The repertoire was sequenced with immunoSEQ multiplex PCR; TCRdb's copy has only in-frame clones and lacks some. The sample contains 200,000 to 300,000 clones, none of them singletons. V was shortened by 2 bases and J by 2 bases, with 10 bases between the two germline ends. This CDR3 is built from 14 residues. Germline CDR1 is FNHDT and CDR2 is SITEND (reference sequence). This clone was counted only a few times. Antigen unknown. Each gene name is a mouse one. The read stops 4 residues short of the end of the CDR3; the missing end is completed from the germline J gene. Sorting used CD4, CD8alpha, NKG2D, NKG2ACE and other markers on pooled cutaneous lymph node cells.

The TCR originated in a C3H/HeJ mouse with alopecia areata. This mouse strain has H2-k as its MHC haplotype. Sample: CD4+ T cells sorted from a lymph node. The chain carries TRBV19 and TRBJ1-2; tentatively, D is TRBD1 (6 bases). The CDR3 DNA, read in part, is TGTGCCAGCAGTATGTCCAGGGGTAACTCC. Amino acid sequence: CASSMSRGNS. The CDR3, in full, reads CASSMSRGNSDYTF.